This T cell receptor beta chain appears in the sequencing data of a study of blood T cell repertoires in COVID-19. Study background: PBMCs, B-cell-depleted T cells, or T cells provided the cDNA or gDNA that made up the material.

The V gene's germline CDR1 is SNHLY and CDR2 FYNNEI. V was pared by 4 bases and J by 1 base, with 5 bases of the junction left unmatched. There are 16 residues in the CDR3. How the authors handled the data: Estimation of nucleated cell counts relied on the amplification of reference gene primers. Assay: immunoSEQ multiplex PCR; the TCRdb copy retains only in-frame clones and omits some. The V and J calls and clone size come from that table; D and trimming were worked out from the DNA. The table has fewer than 90,000 clones, over 70% seen once. Sample: peripheral blood. This clonotype was sampled from a woman aged 45-60 years with acute or convalescent COVID-19. The V and J genes are TRBV2 and TRBJ1-1; TRBD1 matches at 11 bases. In DNA form, the CDR3 reads TGTGCCAGCAGTGGGACAGGGGGCGCGGGGAACACTGAAGCTTTCTTT. It encodes CASSGTGGAGNTEAFF.